This T cell receptor (beta chain) was sequenced for a study of identical twins. This clonotype was recorded many times. Its target is not known. Template switching introduced a universal primer site, and the cDNA bore unique molecular identifiers. TCRdb processed the 5' RACE reads anew with MiXCR; each CDR3 protein has one entry. The table shows some 590,000 distinct CDR3 sequences, with around a tenth occurring only once. This CDR3 comprises 11 residues. V dropped 5 bases and J dropped 1 base, with 4 bases sitting between them. CDR1 is DFQATT, CDR2 SNEGSKA, per germline (reference sequence). General study findings and limits: Twin-shared out-of-frame alpha sequences showed excess low generation probability. Insertion counts were lower in abundant cord blood beta clonotypes, a trend that memory repertoires did not show.

The sample was also reused in another study, on yellow fever vaccine responses in identical twins.

This TCR was recovered from a woman between 18 and 29 years old in good health. The specimen sequenced was PBMCs. The rearrangement uses TRBV20-1 and TRBJ2-3; D not resolved. This CDR3 reads CSAQGTDTQYF. The DNA for the CDR3 is TGCAGTGCTCAGGGCACAGATACGCAGTATTTT.